Given below is one T cell receptor (beta chain) in context. The germline V gene encodes CDR1 SEHNR and CDR2 FQNEAQ (reference sequence). V shed 6 bases and J 5 bases; nucleotides not matched to a gene: 8. The CDR3 covers 15 residues. The record originates from a study of cytomegalovirus exposure and HLA in healthy donors. Background on the study: Earlier sequencing of 200 million or so T cells yielded under 120 million unique TCR beta sequences.

The PCR contained 60 Vbeta and 13 Jbeta primers. In the authors' methods: Roughly 11 million shared chains were among the approximately 87 million unique TCR beta chains that a later analysis counted. Produced via immunoSEQ multiplex PCR; TCRdb's table is partial and in-frame only. Clone size and the V and J calls come from that table; the DNA yielded D and trimming. The sample consists of approximately 210,000 clones, around 86% of them appearing once. The V and J genes are TRBV7-9 and TRBJ1-5; TRBD1 agrees at 9 bases. What was sequenced was PBMCs. This TCR derives from a man aged 30 to 45 in good health and CMV-seronegative. In DNA, the CDR3 is TGTGCCAGCAGTTCCGGACAGGGGCTTCATCAGCCCCAGCATTTT. This translates into CASSSGQGLHQPQHF.